These 14 T cell receptor beta chains share one sample of origin, sequenced in a study of technical replicates of blood from a few donors. This table comes from immunoSEQ multiplex PCR, and its TCRdb copy is limited to in-frame clones, with some not included. Found here are 65,000 to 95,000 clones, 93% of them singletons; the top ten hold roughly 0.25%. Sample: T cells isolated from PBMCs. The receptors were gathered from a human donor in good health.

Only one count was recorded for this clone. The J gene is TRBJ2-1, the V gene TRBV10-3; D is ambiguous. The CDR3 is 16 residues long. V lost 3 bases, J lost 3 bases, and 15 bases lay in between. Germline V gene sequence: CDR1 ENHRY, CDR2 SYGVKD. This chain's CDR3 is CAISDPGSGRYNEQFF. As DNA, the CDR3 is TGTGCCATCAGTGACCCCGGTAGTGGTCGCTACAATGAGCAGTTCTTC.

V gene TRBV27 combines with J gene TRBJ1-5; 7 nucleotides line up with TRBD1. The CDR3 loop spans 16 amino acids. The V segment lost 5 bases and the J segment 1 base; nucleotides outside the gene matches: 8. Per germline, CDR1 MNHEY and CDR2 SMNVEV (reference sequence). CDR3 sequence: CASSTGEGWSNQPQHF. The DNA of the CDR3 is TGTGCCAGCAGTACAGGGGAAGGGTGGAGCAATCAGCCCCAGCATTTT.

The chain employs TRBV9 and TRBJ2-3; 8 bases line up with TRBD2. The CDR3 consists of 15 residues. The junction had 6 bases not matched to a gene; V was cut back by 0 bases and J by 6 bases. Germline V CDR1 and CDR2: SGDLS, YYNGEE. CDR3 nucleotide sequence: TGTGCCAGCAGCGTAGTTTCGGGGGGGCGGGATACGCAGTATTTT. It encodes CASSVVSGGRDTQYF.

The chain recombines TRBV12-5 with TRBJ2-1; TRBD1 matches 12 bases. CDR3 length: 15 amino acids. The V gene's germline CDR1 is LGHNT and CDR2 FRNRAP. Losses at the gene ends were 3 bases for V and 10 bases for J; bases not matched to a gene: 7. The CDR3 is CASGFAGQGAMEQFF. CDR3 coding DNA: TGTGCTAGTGGTTTTGCGGGACAGGGGGCGATGGAGCAGTTCTTC.

The chain joins TRBV7-9 to TRBJ2-3; 9 bases are a match to TRBD2. Trimming at V came to 4 bases and at J to 6 bases, leaving 14 bases not matched to a gene. In germline, CDR1 is SEHNR, CDR2 FQNEAQ (reference sequence). The CDR3 loop spans 17 amino acids. The CDR3: CASSSQLVAGVSDTQYF. The CDR3 nucleotides read TGTGCCAGCAGCTCACAATTGGTAGCGGGAGTTTCCGATACGCAGTATTTT.

This clone was seen a single time. This sequence joins TRBV27 and TRBJ2-7; 7 nucleotides agree with TRBD1. CDR1 MNHEY and CDR2 SMNVEV come from the germline V gene (reference sequence). The CDR3 loop spans 15 amino acids. With V trimmed by 0 bases and J by 0 bases, 2 bases remained unmatched. As DNA, the CDR3 is TGTGCCAGCAGTTTATCGACAGGGAGCTCCTACGAGCAGTACTTC. Its protein product is CASSLSTGSSYEQYF.

In this sample, this clone turned up once. The chain uses TRBV5-1 and TRBJ1-1; possible D gene TRBD1, 5 bases. CDR1 is SGHRS, CDR2 YFSETQ, per germline. Between the trimmed V and J ends, which lost 3 bases and 0 bases, there was a span of 18 bases. This CDR3 region has 17 residues. This CDR3 is CASSSPPGGLMNTEAFF. The CDR3, as DNA: TGCGCCAGCAGCTCCCCCCCGGGGGGACTCATGAACACTGAAGCTTTCTTT.

The J gene is TRBJ2-1, the V gene TRBV11-3, with a possible D match to TRBD2 (6 bases). Germline lookup yields CDR1 SGHNT and CDR2 YENEEA. Trimming stripped 4 bases from V and 6 bases from J, with 10 bases between. The length of the CDR3 is 13 residues. The CDR3 nucleotides are TGTGCCAGCAGCTCCGGAGGGTCCAATGAGCAGTTCTTC. Translating gives CASSSGGSNEQFF.

The chain is built from TRBV6-5 and TRBJ1-6; D not resolved. Germline V gives CDR1 MNHEY, CDR2 SVGAGI. V was pared by 7 bases and J by 11 bases, with 12 bases between. The CDR3 runs to 12 residues. CDR3 in DNA: TGTGCCAGCACAGGATTAGGTGCACCCCTCCACTTT. It codes for CASTGLGAPLHF.

The chain combines TRBV5-8 with TRBJ2-1; D is unresolved. The germline V gene has CDR1 SGHTS and CDR2 YDEGEE. This CDR3 has 15 residues. V dropped 4 bases and J dropped 0 bases, with 11 bases sitting between them. The CDR3 nucleotides read TGTGCCAGCAGCCCCCGGCCTAGCTCCTACAATGAGCAGTTCTTC. This encodes CASSPRPSSYNEQFF. The variable domain in full, completed from reference TRBV5-8 and TRBJ2-1, reads EAGVTQSPTHLIKTRGQQATLRCSPISGHTSVYWYQQALGLGLQFLLWYDEGEERNRGNFPPRFSGRQFPNYSSELNVNALELEDSALYLCASSPRPSSYNEQFFGPGTRLTVL.

CDR3 sequence (DNA): TGTGCCAGCAGCTTAGGACAGTCTACTCTCAGCTACACCTTC. It encodes CASSLGQSTLSYTF. The chain uses TRBV13 and TRBJ1-2; D not certain. Trimming shortened V by 0 bases and J by 9 bases, and 14 bases separated the two germline ends. This CDR3 is built from 14 residues. Looked up from germline, CDR1 is PRHDT and CDR2 is FYEKMQ (reference sequence).

The V gene is TRBV5-1, the J gene TRBJ2-7; weak D call: TRBD1 (5 bases). V was trimmed by 3 bases and J by 0 bases, leaving 10 bases between them. Per germline, CDR1 SGHRS and CDR2 YFSETQ. The CDR3 is 14 residues long. As DNA, the CDR3 is TGCGCCAGCAGCTCACAGGCGAGCTCCTACGAGCAGTACTTC. This encodes CASSSQASSYEQYF.

V and J are TRBV7-9 and TRBJ1-5, with 10 bases fitting TRBD1. The CDR3 is made up of 15 amino acids. The germline gives CDR1 SEHNR, CDR2 FQNEAQ (reference sequence). V was pared by 4 bases and J by 6 bases, with 6 bases of the junction left unmatched. The CDR3 here is CASSSTGTGAQPQHF. The CDR3 DNA follows: TGTGCCAGCAGCTCTACAGGGACAGGGGCTCAGCCCCAGCATTTT.

This clone was counted a single time. The rearrangement joins TRBV6-5 to TRBJ1-1, with D possibly TRBD1 on 5 matching bases. The CDR3 totals 13 residues. V gave up 7 bases and J gave up 4 bases, with 13 bases separating them. Germline V CDR1 and CDR2: MNHEY, SVGAGI. CDR3 sequence: CASTPSGFTEAFF. CDR3 DNA sequence: TGTGCCAGCACACCTTCAGGGTTCACTGAAGCTTTCTTT.